One and the same sample provided the 11 T cell receptor beta chains below, sequenced in a study of vaccination and CD4 T cells after COVID-19. With the Oncomine TCR Beta short-read assay, DNA from cultured CD4+ T cells was sequenced. TCRdb passed the PCR reads through MiXCR, listing each CDR3 protein once. Seen here are some 15,000 distinct CDR3 sequences, 35% to 45% observed once, and the top ten hold approximately 16%. The antigens of these receptors remain unknown. Treatment here: roughly nine-day PBMC culture with coronavirus spike peptide pools or control peptides (ViraFEST assay). Specimen: cultured CD4+ T cells from blood. The receptors here all came from a human donor with COVID-19.

This clonotype was detected only a few times. The rearrangement joins TRBV20-1 to TRBJ2-4; unclear D gene. The CDR3 totals 15 residues. Germline V gene lookup returns CDR1 DFQATT and CDR2 SNEGSKA (reference sequence). V was cut by 1 base and J by 3 bases, with 13 bases left in between. The CDR3 DNA sequence: TGCAGTGCTAGAGGGACGGTCGGTGGCAAAAACATTCAGTACTTC. Encoded protein: CSARGTVGGKNIQYF.

The chain has TRBV7-2 and TRBJ1-4, with D perhaps TRBD1 (5 bases). The CDR3 is 15 residues long. V lost 5 bases and J lost 3, with 13 bases in between. The germline V gene encodes CDR1 SGHTA and CDR2 FQGNSA. DNA for the CDR3: TGTGCCAGCAGCCTAATGGGGCATTCTAATGAAAAACTGTTTTTT. Protein sequence: CASSLMGHSNEKLFF.

The table lists this clonotype with a few counts. This chain connects TRBV19 to TRBJ2-7, with TRBD1 matching over 8 bases. Germline V gives CDR1 LNHDA, CDR2 SQIVND (reference sequence). V dropped 8 bases and J dropped 5; count of bases not matched to a gene: 11. The CDR3 has 14 residues. CDR3 sequence reads: CASELPGQDHEQYF. As DNA, the CDR3 is TGTGCCAGTGAACTACCGGGACAGGACCACGAGCAGTACTTC.

The V call is TRBV24-1, the J call TRBJ2-1, with D possibly matching TRBD2 (6 bases). V lost 4 bases to trimming and J lost 6 bases, with 6 bases between them. CDR1 and CDR2 from the germline V gene are KGHDR and SFDVKD. There are 12 residues in the CDR3. CDR3 in amino acids: CATSEGLNEQFF. In DNA form, the CDR3 reads TGTGCCACCAGTGAGGGACTCAATGAGCAGTTCTTC.

The chain has TRBV7-2 and TRBJ1-5; D is unclear. V was pared by 5 bases and J by 6 bases, with 14 bases between. The CDR3 has 14 residues. The germline CDR1 and CDR2 sequences are SGHTA and FQGNSA. CDR3 residues: CASSAVVRGQPQHF. As DNA, the CDR3 is TGTGCCAGCAGCGCGGTGGTTCGCGGTCAGCCCCAGCATTTT.

This clonotype showed up just a few times. J is TRBJ1-6 and V is TRBV6-1, with D hard to call. Trimming stripped 1 base from V and 10 bases from J, with 5 bases between. Germline CDR1 is MNHNS and CDR2 is SASEGT. This CDR3 has 12 residues. In DNA, the CDR3 is TGTGCCAGCAGTGAAGGGACCTCACCCCTCCACTTT. Encoded protein: CASSEGTSPLHF.

V is TRBV6-5 and J is TRBJ1-3; D gene uncertain. CDR3 length: 15 residues. The germline V gene encodes CDR1 MNHEY and CDR2 SVGAGI. V shed 2 bases and J shed 4 bases, with 12 bases lying between them. DNA of the CDR3: TGTGCCAGCAGTTACCGCCCAGACTGGGGAAACACCATATATTTT. Protein: CASSYRPDWGNTIYF.

Only one count was recorded for this clonotype. The chain joins TRBV28 to TRBJ1-6; TRBD1 is a possible D gene (6 bases). Trimming stripped 1 base from V and 8 bases from J, with 15 bases between. CDR1 and CDR2 (germline): MDHEN, SYDVKM. The CDR3 loop spans 16 amino acids. CDR3 DNA sequence: TGTGCCAGCAGTTTATCCGGAACAGGGTTAGATTCACCCCTCCACTTT. Translating it yields CASSLSGTGLDSPLHF.

This clonotype has a handful of counts. V usage is TRBV12-3 or TRBV12-4 and J usage is TRBJ2-3; no firm D call. There are 9 residues in the CDR3. The V gene lost 6 bases and the J gene lost 6 bases, with 1 base spanning the gap. CDR3 region: CASRDTQYF. As DNA, the CDR3 is TGTGCCAGCAGGGATACGCAGTATTTT.

This clonotype appeared a few times. CDR3 residues: CASSLRTGVGTEAFF. Written as DNA, the CDR3 is TGTGCCAGCAGCTTACGGACAGGGGTGGGCACTGAAGCTTTCTTT. The rearrangement uses TRBV7-8 and TRBJ1-1, with 9 bases matching TRBD1. Germline CDR1 reads SGHVS; CDR2 reads FQNEAQ. Trimming removed 2 bases from V and 4 bases from J; junction bases left unmatched: 5. The CDR3 consists of 15 residues.

In its sample, this clonotype was seen a few times. The V gene is TRBV30, the J gene TRBJ2-2; 7 nucleotides align to TRBD1. The CDR3 extends over 15 amino acids. Germline CDR1 and CDR2: GTSNPN and SVGIG (reference sequence). The ends lost 3 bases at V and 4 bases at J; junction bases unmatched: 8. CDR3: CAWRSRGSSTGELFF. CDR3 nucleotide sequence: TGTGCCTGGAGGAGCAGGGGGTCGAGCACCGGGGAGCTGTTTTTT.